These 15 T cell receptor beta chains originate from one sample sequenced in a study of CD8 T cells in Susac syndrome. Random hexamers primed reverse transcription of about 0.5 to 1 ug RNA. MiXCR, run by TCRdb on the immunoSEQ multiplex PCR reads, gives a single entry per CDR3 protein. The sample has some 160,000 distinct CDR3 sequences, 92% seen once. Sequenced: CD4+ T cells from PBMCs. The source of these receptors is a human donor in good health.

Here the CDR3 reads CASSQGRGSSQHF. DNA of the CDR3: TGTGCCAGCAGCCAAGGAAGAGGTTCTTCCCAGCATTTT. V is TRBV3-1 and J is TRBJ1-5; D not resolved. The CDR3 is 13 amino acids. Germline CDR1 is LGHDT and CDR2 is YNNKEL (reference sequence). Trimming stripped 1 base from V and 11 bases from J, with 12 bases between.

The chain is built from TRBV5-1 and TRBJ2-7, with 8 bases matching TRBD1. Germline V gene sequence: CDR1 SGHRS, CDR2 YFSETQ. The CDR3 contains 14 residues. V trimming: 4 bases; J trimming: 7 bases; junction bases outside the gene matches: 10. CDR3 bases: TGCGCCAGCAGCCTGGACAGGGTCTCGGGAGAGCAGTACTTC. Translated: CASSLDRVSGEQYF.

This clonotype was counted between two and nine times. The chain is built from TRBV5-1 and TRBJ1-2; D is unresolved. The V end was cut by 0 bases, the J end by 8 bases, with 17 bases between. The CDR3 runs 15 residues. The germline V gene has CDR1 SGHRS and CDR2 YFSETQ. CDR3 sequence (DNA): TGCGCCAGCAGCTTGGGAGTTCAGCAGGCGAGCGGCTACACCTTC. Protein sequence: CASSLGVQQASGYTF.

The chain employs TRBV19 and TRBJ2-1; 7 nucleotides line up with TRBD2. The J segment lost 0 bases and the V segment lost 3 bases, leaving 5 bases of the junction unmatched. The CDR3 length is 16 residues. Germline assignment: CDR1 LNHDA and CDR2 SQIVND (reference sequence). The DNA of the CDR3 is TGTGCCAGTAGTATGCCCGGGGGGAGCTCCTACAATGAGCAGTTCTTC. This translates into CASSMPGGSSYNEQFF.

The chain is built from TRBV19 and TRBJ2-1; D perhaps matches TRBD2 (5 bases). From germline, CDR1 is LNHDA and CDR2 SQIVND (reference sequence). The length of the CDR3 is 16 residues. Trimming left V 4 bases short and J 0 bases short, with 13 bases between. The CDR3 loop reads CASSRGYRRSYNEQFF. As DNA, the CDR3 is TGTGCCAGTAGTAGAGGGTACCGACGCTCCTACAATGAGCAGTTCTTC. Supplemented by reference TRBV19 and TRBJ2-1, the full variable domain reads DGGITQSPKYLFRKEGQNVTLSCEQNLNHDAMYWYRQDPGQGLRLIYYSQIVNDFQKGDIAEGYSVSREKKESFPLTVTSAQKNPTAFYLCASSRGYRRSYNEQFFGPGTRLTVL.

V is TRBV5-4 and J is TRBJ1-4, with D possibly matching TRBD1 (5 bases). Between the trimmed V and J ends, which lost 4 bases and 0 bases, there was a span of 10 bases. Germline CDR1 is SGHNT and CDR2 is YYREEE (reference sequence). This CDR3 is built from 15 residues. This chain's CDR3 is CASSPGGSTNEKLFF. Here the CDR3 DNA reads TGTGCCAGCAGCCCGGGGGGTTCAACTAATGAAAAACTGTTTTTT.

The chain couples TRBV27 to TRBJ1-2, with D possibly matching TRBD1 (6 bases). The CDR3 sequence is 16 residues long. Trimming removed 7 bases from V and 4 bases from J, with 22 bases in between. CDR1 and CDR2 (germline): MNHEY, SMNVEV (reference sequence). The CDR3 loop reads CASKMDADRSLYGYTF. CDR3 DNA sequence: TGTGCCAGCAAGATGGACGCGGACAGATCACTCTATGGCTACACCTTC.

The gene calls are TRBV28 and TRBJ2-1; 8 positions match TRBD1. Germline V gene sequence: CDR1 MDHEN, CDR2 SYDVKM. The CDR3 consists of 13 residues. Trimming at V came to 6 bases and at J to 5 bases, leaving 3 bases not matched to a gene. The CDR3 reads CASRYRGNNEQFF. Here the CDR3 DNA reads TGTGCCAGCAGATACAGGGGGAACAATGAGCAGTTCTTC.

This chain uses TRBV14 with TRBJ2-1; D not resolved. Germline CDR1 SGHDN, CDR2 FVKESK. Trimming took off 4 bases at V and 6 bases at J, with 10 bases between the two ends. The CDR3 loop spans 13 amino acids. The CDR3 is CASSPQIGNEQFF. The CDR3 DNA sequence: TGTGCCAGCAGCCCCCAGATAGGCAATGAGCAGTTCTTC.

The J gene is TRBJ1-2, the V gene TRBV20-1, with 9 nucleotides matching TRBD1. Germline CDR1 reads DFQATT; CDR2 reads SNEGSKA (reference sequence). With 8 bases clipped from V and 8 bases from J, the junction kept 12 bases outside the gene matches. The CDR3 totals 13 residues. The CDR3 DNA reads TGCAGTAATGCATTAAGGACAGGGGTAGGCTACACCTTC. Protein sequence: CSNALRTGVGYTF.

This chain links TRBV6-4 with TRBJ2-6; weak D call: TRBD1 (5 bases). Germline V lookup: CDR1 MRHNA, CDR2 SNTAGT. V lost 5 bases and J 2 bases, leaving 16 bases between the germline ends. CDR3 length equals 17 residues. CDR3 nucleotide sequence: TGTGCCAGCAGTCCCCAGGGTAAAGGAACTGGGGCCAACGTCCTGACTTTC. Protein: CASSPQGKGTGANVLTF.

The chain couples TRBV10-1 to TRBJ1-1, with D possibly matching TRBD1 (5 bases). Germline V gene lookup returns CDR1 WNHNN and CDR2 SYGVQD (reference sequence). V shed 4 bases and J shed 2 bases, with 8 bases lying between them. CDR3 length: 13 amino acids. The CDR3 DNA sequence: TGCGCCAGCAGTGCACAGGCTAACACTGAAGCTTTCTTT. Translation gives CASSAQANTEAFF.

V usage is TRBV9 and J usage is TRBJ2-5, with 7 positions matching TRBD1. There are 14 residues in the CDR3. CDR1 and CDR2 from the germline V gene are SGDLS and YYNGEE. Trimming removed 4 bases from V and 3 bases from J; junction bases left unmatched: 6. Written as DNA, the CDR3 is TGTGCCAGCAGCATCGGGACAGAGAAAGAGACCCAGTACTTC. It yields the protein CASSIGTEKETQYF.

V and J are TRBV5-4 and TRBJ1-1; D is undetermined. V lost 3 bases, J lost 1 base, and 4 bases lay in between. CDR1 is SGHNT, CDR2 YYREEE, per germline (reference sequence). The CDR3 is 12 amino acids. The CDR3 DNA reads TGTGCCAGCAGCTCCAGGAACACTGAAGCTTTCTTT. Translating gives CASSSRNTEAFF.

The CDR3 loop is CSAPTLAGAYNEQFF. The CDR3 DNA reads as TGCAGCGCCCCTACACTAGCGGGAGCCTACAATGAGCAGTTCTTC. The chain combines TRBV29-1 with TRBJ2-1; 11 nucleotides agree with TRBD2. The CDR3 loop spans 15 amino acids. The germline gives CDR1 SQVTM, CDR2 ANQGSEA. V was pared by 7 bases and J by 2 bases, with 7 bases of the junction left unmatched.